One and the same sample provided the 19 T cell receptor beta chains below, sequenced in a study of blood T cell repertoires in COVID-19. This table comes from immunoSEQ multiplex PCR, and its TCRdb copy is limited to in-frame clones, with some not included. The table records 250,000 to 350,000 clones, about nine tenths of them present only once. Sequenced material: peripheral blood. These receptors all stem from a woman aged 60-70 years with acute or convalescent COVID-19.

The V and J genes are TRBV6-5 and TRBJ2-1; TRBD2 is a possible D gene (6 bases). This CDR3 has 13 residues. Germline V CDR1 and CDR2: MNHEY, SVGAGI. Trimming took 8 bases from V and 5 from J, leaving 13 bases between them. The CDR3 region has the DNA TGTGCCAGCGCCCAGACTAGGAACAATGAGCAGTTCTTC. It translates to CASAQTRNNEQFF.

The V call is TRBV18, the J call TRBJ1-1; no reliable D call. The CDR3 is 14 residues long. V was cut by 3 bases and J by 2 bases, with 10 bases left in between. Germline V gene data show CDR1 as KGHSH and CDR2 as LQKENI. This CDR3 is CASSPRDINTEAFF. The CDR3 bases are TGTGCCAGCTCACCTAGAGATATTAACACTGAAGCTTTCTTT.

The rearrangement uses TRBV12-3 or TRBV12-4 and TRBJ1-5; 8 bases match TRBD1. With V trimmed by 6 bases and J by 5 bases, 3 bases remained unmatched. The CDR3 loop spans 13 amino acids. CDR3 amino acids: CASRPDRDQPQHF. DNA for the CDR3: TGTGCCAGCAGACCGGACAGGGATCAGCCCCAGCATTTT.

CDR3 sequence: CASSQDVAASSTGELFF. The CDR3 DNA sequence: TGCGCCAGCAGCCAAGATGTCGCGGCCTCGAGCACCGGGGAGCTGTTTTTT. The chain uses TRBV4-3 and TRBJ2-2; no clear D. Germline V lookup: CDR1 LGHNA, CDR2 YSLEER. The CDR3 sequence is 17 residues long. With 0 bases removed from V and 4 bases from J, the gap between germline ends came to 15 bases.

This clone appeared a single time. The V gene is TRBV19, the J gene TRBJ1-6; tentative D call: TRBD1 (6 bases). Deletions cut 7 bases from V and 7 bases from J, with 17 bases between. The CDR3 totals 15 residues. The germline gives CDR1 LNHDA, CDR2 SQIVND (reference sequence). The CDR3 loop is CASTVVSGVNSPLHF. In DNA form, the CDR3 reads TGTGCCAGTACGGTTGTGTCAGGGGTGAATTCACCCCTCCACTTT.

This chain links TRBV5-8 with TRBJ2-5; 8 bases align to TRBD2. Trimming at V came to 0 bases and at J to 0 bases, leaving 4 bases not matched to a gene. Germline V CDR1 and CDR2: SGHTS, YDEGEE. The CDR3 contains 16 residues. The CDR3 DNA reads as TGTGCCAGCAGCTTGGCGGGAGGGACATACCAAGAGACCCAGTACTTC. Translated: CASSLAGGTYQETQYF.

V is TRBV7-3 and J is TRBJ2-5, with 10 bases that match TRBD2. Germline CDR1 SGHTA, CDR2 FQGTGA. The CDR3 consists of 15 residues. Losses at the gene ends were 5 bases for V and 1 base for J; bases not matched to a gene: 4. In DNA, the CDR3 is TGTGCCAGCAGCAAACTAGCGGGGAGCCAAGAGACCCAGTACTTC. Amino acid sequence: CASSKLAGSQETQYF.

This chain joins TRBV2 and TRBJ2-6; TRBD1 might be the D (5 bases). The germline V gene encodes CDR1 SNHLY and CDR2 FYNNEI. Trimming shortened V by 3 bases and J by 2 bases, and 8 bases separated the two germline ends. This CDR3 comprises 15 residues. The CDR3 coding sequence is TGTGCCAGCAGTGACCCAGGGACTGGGGCCAACGTCCTGACTTTC. Translating gives CASSDPGTGANVLTF.

The gene calls are TRBV3-1 (or the pseudogene TRBV3-2) and TRBJ1-3, with D possibly TRBD1 on 6 matching bases. V was shortened by 0 bases and J by 4 bases, with 28 bases between the two germline ends. Germline assignment: CDR1 LGHDT and CDR2 YNNKEL (reference sequence). This CDR3 region has 21 residues. The CDR3 DNA reads TGTGCCAGCAGCCAAGACCATCCGGGGGGCACTACCTTCTTCGAAGGAAACACCATATATTTT. The encoded protein is CASSQDHPGGTTFFEGNTIYF.

This chain connects TRBV30 to TRBJ2-5; possible D gene TRBD2, 6 bases. The germline gives CDR1 GTSNPN, CDR2 SVGIG (reference sequence). The V and J ends lost 7 bases and 3 bases respectively, with 18 bases between them. The CDR3 extends over 14 amino acids. The CDR3 sequence: CASEGGLVKETQYF. DNA for the CDR3: TGTGCCTCGGAAGGAGGGCTAGTTAAAGAGACCCAGTACTTC.

The J gene is TRBJ1-5, the V gene TRBV4-2; D gene uncertain. The CDR3 covers 15 residues. Trimming stripped 0 bases from V and 4 bases from J, with 10 bases between. CDR1 and CDR2 (germline): LGHNA, YNFKEQ. CDR3 DNA: TGTGCCAGCAGCCAAGATATAGCGGGGAATCAGCCCCAGCATTTT. Amino acid sequence: CASSQDIAGNQPQHF.

This sequence joins TRBV7-3 and TRBJ2-7, with D possibly TRBD1 on 5 matching bases. This CDR3 is 14 amino acids long. The V and J ends lost 2 bases and 1 base respectively, with 9 bases between them. Germline V gene data show CDR1 as SGHTA and CDR2 as FQGTGA. CDR3 nucleotides: TGTGCCAGCAGCTTAGATCCAGGGTCCTACGAGCAGTACTTC. Residues: CASSLDPGSYEQYF.

The chain is built from TRBV28 and TRBJ2-5; 10 bases are shared with TRBD2. Germline trimming cut 4 bases from V and 2 bases from J; bases unmatched to any gene: 10. The CDR3 totals 17 residues. Germline V gives CDR1 MDHEN, CDR2 SYDVKM. Written as DNA, the CDR3 is TGTGCCAGCAGTTCTCGGACTAGCGGACTGTTACAAGAGACCCAGTACTTC. Protein sequence: CASSSRTSGLLQETQYF. The full variable domain, with the rest looked up from reference TRBV28 and TRBJ2-5, is DVKVTQSSRYLVKRTGEKVFLECVQDMDHENMFWYRQDPGLGLRLIYFSYDVKMKEKGDIPEGYSVSREKKERFSLILESASTNQTSMYLCASSSRTSGLLQETQYFGPGTRLLVL.

This chain links TRBV5-1 with TRBJ2-7, with TRBD2 identical over 9 bases. The CDR3 loop spans 15 amino acids. Per germline, CDR1 SGHRS and CDR2 YFSETQ. J gave up 0 bases and V 3 bases, and 4 bases lay outside the gene matches. The CDR3 DNA reads TGCGCCAGCAGCTCGCGACTAGCGGCCTCCTACGAGCAGTACTTC. Residues: CASSSRLAASYEQYF. The full variable domain, rest sourced from reference TRBV5-1 and TRBJ2-7, is KAGVTQTPRYLIKTRGQQVTLSCSPISGHRSVSWYQQTPGQGLQFLFEYFSETQRNKGNFPGRFSGRQFSNSRSEMNVSTLELGDSALYLCASSSRLAASYEQYFGPGTRLTVT.

Only one count was recorded for this clone. V is TRBV19 and J is TRBJ2-1; D gene uncertain. The ends were cut back, 7 bases at V and 2 bases at J, with 15 bases in the middle. The germline V gene encodes CDR1 LNHDA and CDR2 SQIVND (reference sequence). The CDR3 extends over 15 amino acids. The CDR3 reads CASTPPLRTYNEQFF. The CDR3 DNA follows: TGTGCCAGTACCCCGCCCCTGCGGACCTACAATGAGCAGTTCTTC. Complete variable domain (other parts from reference TRBV19 and TRBJ2-1): DGGITQSPKYLFRKEGQNVTLSCEQNLNHDAMYWYRQDPGQGLRLIYYSQIVNDFQKGDIAEGYSVSREKKESFPLTVTSAQKNPTAFYLCASTPPLRTYNEQFFGPGTRLTVL.

The table lists this clone with a few counts. Other DNA sequences from this sample encode an identical CDR3 as well. The CDR3 reads CASSPDRNYGYTF. The CDR3 bases are TGTGCCAGCTCACCCGACAGGAACTATGGCTACACCTTC. V usage is TRBV18 and J usage is TRBJ1-2; a possible D gene is TRBD1 (6 bases). This CDR3 is 13 amino acids long. V was trimmed by 3 bases and J by 2 bases, leaving 7 bases between them. CDR1 KGHSH and CDR2 LQKENI come from the germline V gene.

The chain recombines TRBV14 with TRBJ1-2; D call uncertain. The CDR3 contains 13 residues. CDR1 is SGHDN, CDR2 FVKESK, per germline. V lost 1 base and J lost 2, with 5 bases in between. The chain's CDR3 is CASSQGANYGYTF. In DNA, the CDR3 is TGTGCCAGCAGCCAAGGGGCCAACTATGGCTACACCTTC.

This sequence joins TRBV24-1 and TRBJ2-3; 13 nucleotides match TRBD2. CDR3 size: 19 residues. In germline, CDR1 is KGHDR, CDR2 SFDVKD. V was clipped by 5 bases and J by 2 bases; unmatched bases: 12. The CDR3 loop reads CATSAALGTSGMPTDTQYF. In nucleotides, the CDR3 is TGTGCCACCAGTGCCGCCTTAGGGACTAGCGGGATGCCCACAGATACGCAGTATTTT.

The chain is built from TRBV9 and TRBJ1-3; D is possibly TRBD1 (6 bases). Trimming removed 0 bases from V and 1 base from J, with 8 bases in between. Germline V gene sequence: CDR1 SGDLS, CDR2 YYNGEE. The CDR3 has 15 residues. The CDR3 protein is CASSVGQGSGNTIYF. The CDR3 nucleotides are TGTGCCAGCAGCGTAGGGCAGGGGTCTGGAAACACCATATATTTT.